The T cell receptor (beta chain) described here comes from a study of low-dose radiotherapy and immunotherapy resistance in tumors. This sample's time point: after trial treatment. Treatment indicated: LDRT plus nivolumab, ipilimumab, low-dose cyclophosphamide and aspirin (RACIN trial). This clonotype ranks as medium-sized (0.01 to 0.1%). Both TCRalpha and TCRbeta chains were reverse transcribed with V-gene-specific primers. For amplifying TCRs, the PCR ran for around 20 cycles with Phusion, which was used together with a constant-region primer and the adapter on the V primers. Amplifying the isolated mRNA was done by in vitro transcription. TCRdb redid the calling of the reads with MiXCR, one entry per CDR3 protein. This table holds about 30,000 distinct CDR3 sequences, 49% found once. CDR1 MGHRA and CDR2 YSYEKL come from the germline V gene. V shed 4 bases and J 6 bases; nucleotides not matched to a gene: 8. The CDR3 consists of 16 residues.

The specimen was PBMCs, collected after low-dose radiotherapy plus immunotherapy. The V gene is TRBV4-1, the J gene TRBJ1-5, with 11 positions matching TRBD1. The TCR was taken from a male donor with gallbladder cancer. This CDR3 reads CASSPDGQGASQPQHF. In DNA, the CDR3 is TGCGCCAGCAGCCCCGATGGACAGGGGGCAAGTCAGCCCCAGCATTTT.